A single TCR beta chain is shown here with its context. Each CDR3 protein is one row after TCRdb ran MiXCR on the RT-PCR reads. The table includes about 700,000 distinct CDR3 sequences, 13% to 15% detected once. CDR1 is MNHNY and CDR2 is SVGAGI in the germline V gene (reference sequence). The V end was cut by 4 bases, the J end by 7 bases, with 23 bases between. The CDR3 totals 17 residues. Material for sequencing was memory CD4+ T cells from blood. This sequence was found in a female donor in good health, serving as a healthy control. The J gene is TRBJ1-5, the V gene TRBV6-6; possible D gene TRBD1, 5 bases. The chain's CDR3 is CASSSFGSYRSGQPQHF. CDR3 DNA sequence: TGTGCCAGCAGTTCCTTTGGTAGCTACAGGTCGGGACAGCCCCAGCATTTT.